This entry features one TCR beta chain sequence. This sample was included in a study of blood T cell repertoires in COVID-19. Study as a whole: The origin of the acute and convalescent COVID-19 samples was the United States, Italy and Spain. PBMCs, B-cell-depleted T cells, or T cells were the source of the cDNA or gDNA that made up the material.

This CDR3 has 15 amino acids. Trimming removed 5 bases at V and 0 bases at J, with 11 bases between. The germline CDR1 and CDR2 sequences are LNHNV and YYDKDF (reference sequence). In the original processing: By means of reference gene primer amplification, nucleated cell counts were estimated. Measured with immunoSEQ multiplex PCR; TCRdb has only the in-frame clones, and not every one. V, J and clone size derive from that table, while D and trimming were established from the DNA sequence. The sample lists 250,000 to 400,000 clones, more than 70% occurring once. This sequence joins TRBV15 and TRBJ2-1; D may be TRBD1 (6 bases). This receptor was taken from a woman in her twenties or thirties with COVID-19, enrolled during active disease. The specimen sequenced was peripheral blood. CDR3 in amino acids: CATSPRQDSYNEQFF. Here the CDR3 DNA reads TGTGCCACCAGCCCTCGACAGGACTCCTACAATGAGCAGTTCTTC.